The entry below describes one T cell receptor beta chain. The clone's antigen remains unknown. Base qualities are not recorded, but no much larger clone differs from it by a single base. This sample was taken from a study of cytomegalovirus exposure and HLA in healthy donors (dated by TCRdb to 2016 to 2017). Looking at the study overall: In an earlier analysis of 587 of the donors, around 290 Gb of sequence data and roughly 100 million unique TCR beta sequences from 150 million to 200 million T cells were reported. A later genetic analysis used genome-wide SNP genotypes for about three fifths of the 666 donors, treating that subset as a discovery cohort. The T cell repertoires of 666 subjects were profiled by immunosequencing and related to cytomegalovirus serostatus. Across 300 to 400 genotyped donors of the cohort, an average of approximately 200,000 unique TCR beta nucleotide sequences per donor were sequenced, and approximately 17% of those sequences were non-productive. Because of strong linkage in the cohort, roughly five DR-DQ haplotypes were treated as single units for association and clustering. The study combined high-throughput TCR immunosequencing, statistical association of individual TCRs with disease status, and machine learning to predict cytomegalovirus infection status. Among the roughly 400 genotyped donors, around 81% belonged to the genetic ancestry cluster associated with self-reported Caucasian donors. The number of donors typed differed by locus, with roughly 620-630 for A, B, C, DRB1 and DQB1, around 500 for DQA1, 600 to 610 for DPA1, and approximately 470 for DPB1. Class I and class II HLA loci were covered by the typing at four-digit resolution. A later analysis re-analyzed previously published TCR beta repertoires from about 600 donors and added high-resolution HLA genotyping to study TCR occurrence patterns. Alongside the repertoire data, information on donor age, sex, ethnicity and CMV serostatus was compiled. Every repertoire in the discovery cohort had been generated on one and the same sequencing platform. Along with the roughly 670-subject first cohort, a separate validation cohort of over a hundred different subjects was used. The aim of the study was to test whether cataloging public T cell receptors could identify signatures of past pathogen exposure. An earlier analysis of 587 of the donors used high-throughput TCR beta sequencing to judge whether each TCR beta V gene segment behaved as functional or pseudogenic. About 310 gigabases of sequencing data and tens of millions of unique TCR sequences were included in an early release covering roughly 600 HLA-typed donors. Rather than drawing on any new phenotypic data, the later analysis identified candidate immune exposures from TCR beta sequences and the way those sequences occurred across donors. The full study reports these points: A further reported finding was that TCR beta sequences accurately predicted the HLA-A and HLA-B alleles for most subjects in the first cohort. Because HLA typing was unavailable for some donors at each locus, only the typed subset was used in association tests. Only TCR beta chains were sequenced in this cohort, and the absence of alpha or paired-chain data limited detectable features. The classifier was reported to diagnose cytomegalovirus status with high specificity and sensitivity in both the original and validation cohorts. A group of highly shared sequence variants was considered likely to be a technical artifact of the sequencing pipeline. Presence/absence analyses assumed roughly uniform sequencing depth across donors, an assumption that may not hold. Linkage disequilibrium might explain the correlated functional status among segregating V segments, but an unknown experimental factor could not be ruled out. Most TCR sequences were seen in very few donors, while some public TCRs were found in many individuals. Most CMV-associated TCR beta chains appeared to be HLA-restricted in a later analysis, and the HLA associations seemed to be driven largely by CMV exposure. A later genetic analysis associated a missense DCLRE1C variant with V-gene and J-gene trimming of TCR beta chains, and an independent cohort replicated the association. In an earlier analysis of 587 of the donors, most TCR beta V segments appeared in productive rearrangements about 87% or about 30% of the time, broadly matching IMGT annotations. The authors suggested that the approach could potentially be extended to other disease states and immunological phenotypes. A few of the identified cytomegalovirus-associated TCR beta chains were confirmed in vitro to be specific for cytomegalovirus antigens. According to a later analysis, parvovirus B19, influenza, CMV and Epstein-Barr virus appeared linked to several top co-occurrence clusters. The study gave a list of about 160 TCR beta chains associated with cytomegalovirus. At a false discovery rate of 0.05, a later analysis linked 16,951 TCR beta sequences to specific HLA alleles. According to a later genetic analysis, donors in an Asian-associated ancestry cluster had fewer N-insertions in productive TCRs than the approximately 630-donor mean. According to a later analysis, TCR association rates differed among HLA loci, with DRB1 alleles showing the most associated TCRs and HLA-C alleles showing the fewest. Some 16 rarely observed V segments, including chromosome 9 orphons, were excluded from the earlier analysis of approximately 500 of the donors because counts were too low. When HLA alleles, especially DR and DQ, strongly co-occurred, TCR associations were difficult to assign to individual alleles. The 87-base-pair reads could not distinguish some IMGT-functional V segments, including TRBV6-2 and TRBV6-3, so those segments were excluded. In a later analysis, HLA-associated TCR beta chains were found to be more clonally expanded and to have lower generation probabilities than equally common non-associated chains. CMV serostatus was the only immune exposure information available for the cohort.

Preparation of the library involved the immunoSEQ multiplex PCR assay. For the multiplex PCR, a mixture combining 60 forward primers for TCR Vbeta segments and 13 reverse primers for TCR Jbeta segments was used. The CDR3 region of rearranged TCR beta genes was amplified from genomic DNA with a multiplex PCR assay. On the Illumina HiSeq System, the amplified TCR beta libraries were sequenced as 87-base-pair reads. The original methods were these. In a later analysis, some 80 million unique TCR beta chains were counted across the roughly 670 repertoires, and approximately 11 million of these chains were shared by at least two donors. A nearest-neighbor algorithm error-corrected the raw reads and collapsed the reads into unique sequences, merging closely related sequences to remove PCR and sequencing errors. CDR3 sequences were aligned to IMGT reference sequences to assign V, D and J gene segments. Each retained sequence needed at least a six-nucleotide match to both a V gene segment and a J gene segment. A rearrangement was called productive if the CDR3 had no stop codons and remained in frame with V and J, and every other rearrangement was called non-productive. CDR3 was defined according to IMGT convention as the region running from the second conserved V-encoded cysteine to the conserved J-encoded phenylalanine. Sequences without an unambiguous match to a single V gene segment were excluded from the earlier analysis of 587 of the donors. In an earlier analysis of some 590 of the donors, a V segment was called functional when productive rearrangements were above 56.7%, and segregating when the standard deviation between donors exceeded 5%. A statistical classification framework was developed to diagnose cytomegalovirus status using the catalog of TCR beta chain sequences. In a later analysis, V and J genes were assigned by comparing TCR nucleotide sequences against IMGT/GENE-DB human TR gene sequences. A later analysis assigned CDR3 sequences and most-parsimonious VDJ recombination scenarios with the TCRdist pipeline. In a later analysis, each TCR beta chain was defined by its CDR3 amino acid sequence together with its V-gene family, and reads lacking a unique V-gene family were excluded. As a way to deal with suspected cross-contamination and a sequencing artifact, a later analysis dropped hundreds of nucleotide sequences that were highly shared and had low generation probability. In a later analysis, a clonal expansion index for each public chain was calculated from normalized within-repertoire ranks of inferred template counts. Generation probabilities in a later analysis came from a VDJ recombination model fitted to out-of-frame rearrangements, and those results were checked against IGoR. In a later analysis, hypergeometric tests were used to score TCR-TCR, TCR-HLA and TCR-CMV co-occurrence, with a repertoire-size bias correction applied to TCR pairs. False discovery rates were estimated in a later analysis by permuting HLA or CMV assignments 20 times. In a later analysis, co-occurring TCRs were grouped using DBSCAN, with TCRdist sequence similarity added in when clustering inside HLA-allele-positive subsets. Repertoires with fewer than 30,000 or more than 120,000 public chains were left out of co-occurrence clustering, as were a handful of repertoires with anomalous nucleotide sharing. In TCRdb, the immuneACCESS table is reduced to in-frame sequences with V and J assigned. These tables do not hold every clone; where another copy was compared, an unresolved V gene accounts for under half, and the others remain unexplained. V and J calls plus clone size are reproduced from that table; the DNA served to infer D and trimming. This sample is represented by 140,000 to 150,000 clones; 8.5% to 10% of them were singletons. The top ten constitute under 2% of the sample.

In total, 666 healthy bone marrow donors made up the cohort. Cohort members were all nominally healthy when sampled, although unrecorded immune exposures were likely present. The donor was CMV seronegative and belonged to the group of more than 300 seronegative cohort members. A peripheral blood sample was provided by each donor, and peripheral blood mononuclear cells were used for TCR beta sequencing. The Qiagen DNeasy Blood Extraction Kit was used to extract genomic DNA from the blood cell samples. Clipping removes 8 bases from V and 2 bases from J, with 6 as the unmatched junction base count. Taken from cysteine to phenylalanine, the CDR3 has 14 residues. Just the 42-base CDR3 DNA is kept, in frame starting at base 1. For CDR1 and CDR2, the germline V gene lists SNHLY and FYNNEI.

The sequencing sample was made of PBMCs. The sequence links TRBV2 to TRBJ2-1, with 7 central nucleotides matching TRBD2. The sequence was obtained from a man between 45 and 60 years old in good health and CMV-seronegative. The CDR3 is CASGAGLTYNEQFF. The DNA is as follows: TGTGCCAGCGGAGCGGGACTAACCTACAATGAGCAGTTCTTC.